This T cell receptor beta chain emerged from a study of shared clonotypes between healthy human individuals (TCRdb year 2020). For the study in its entirety: The cohort comprised a couple of women and three men aged 18 to 49 years. For each donor, CD4 naive and CD4 memory were each given three plates, CD8 naive was given two plates, and CD8 memory was given one plate. To estimate repertoire size and how much clonotypes are shared between individuals, the study performed deep sequencing of blood TCR repertoires from about five healthy adults. Different laboratories and diverse techniques were used to prepare libraries and sequence TCR repertoires, to increase sequencing depth and limit assay-specific biases. Each donor's leukapheresis produced roughly between about 0.9 and 9.5 billion PBMCs.

What the study reported, not specific to this receptor: Even with the large sequencing depth, rarefaction of the sorted-subset datasets indicated that sequencing was incomplete. Because the study included a small number of donors, the genetic and exposure-history diversity represented was limited. Sampling was restricted to blood, and TCR repertoires in tissues likely differ from the TCR repertoires found in blood. Naive subsets generally had larger estimated clonotype richness than memory subsets did. Across a few donors, around 5% of naive CD4, over 3% of naive CD8, under 2.5% of memory CD4, and approximately 0.4% of memory CD8 clonotypes were shared. Compared with non-shared clonotypes, the clonotypes found in all four sorted-subset donors had higher generation probabilities. Based on pairwise subsampling, the degree of clonotype sharing among donors was expected to be affected by sequencing depth.

Using the deep immunoSEQ assay, TCR CDR3 regions were amplified from genomic DNA by multiplex PCR. Extracted genomic DNA from each cell subset was distributed evenly across all wells of several immunoSEQ 96-well plates, and each plate was treated as a replicate. For sorted subsets, 200 to 250 ng of genomic DNA, equivalent to around 30,000 T cell genomes, went into each replicate PCR. Purified libraries were quantified with a Qubit 3.0 fluorometer, sized on a Bioanalyzer 2100, and re-quantified with the KAPA Library Quantification kit. Every immunoSEQ 96-well plate was sequenced on a separate single-read 150-cycle Illumina NextSeq 550 flow cell. The authors' analysis ran thus. Because the immunoSEQ output held only junctional sequences and lacked quality scores, the filtering could not match the filtering applied to full-length reads. Sequences were annotated with PyIR, a Python wrapper for IgBLAST v1.9, using IMGT germline references to assign V/J genes and CDR3. Reads with weak V/J assignments (E-value above 1e-6), missing CDR3, stop codons, out-of-frame junctions, or ambiguous translated residues were removed. V3J clonotypes were defined as sequences sharing the same inferred V gene, J gene, and CDR3 amino acid sequence. The percentage overlap between two repertoires was calculated by dividing the number of shared unique clonotypes by the size of the smaller repertoire. Richness of each repertoire was evaluated using RTK rarefaction, the Chao1 estimator, and Recon v2.1 estimates of unobserved clonotypes. Generation probabilities were computed with OLGA for all TCRbeta clonotypes obtained by the gDNA method from several donors. This is the immuneACCESS table as TCRdb keeps it, with only in-frame sequences that have V and J called. A part of the clones is gone; compared with another copy, unresolved V genes explain less than half, and the rest is unexplained. V and J calls plus clone size are reproduced from that table; the DNA served to infer D and trimming. The sample table shows hundreds of thousands of clones, and more than 95% are seen once. The ten biggest clones cover around 0.057% of the sample.

CDR1 and CDR2 (MDHEN, SYDVKM) derive from the germline V gene. Including cysteine and phenylalanine, the CDR3 has 16 amino acids. Only the CDR3 DNA stays, 48 bases, in frame from base 1. Trimming at the junction amounts to 6 bases on V and 2 bases on J, and the germline ends lie 20 bases apart. About this clone: It lacks a known antigen. No base qualities exist here, and no much larger clone lies one base off it.

The donors were healthy, HIV-negative adults who had no recently reported acute infections or vaccinations. Every donor was a Caucasian adult living in Nashville, Tennessee, USA. CD4+ T cells were enriched through magnetic negative selection, after which naive cells were positively selected on CD45RA and the remaining negative fraction served as the memory subset. After blood collection by leukapheresis, PBMCs were isolated using Ficoll-Histopaque density gradient centrifugation and then cryopreserved in the vapor phase of liquid nitrogen. Analytical flow cytometry was used to check the purity and quantity of each magnetically sorted T cell population. Genomic DNA was isolated from each sorted fraction and quantified by UV absorbance on a Nanodrop 2000c.

Material for sequencing was naive CD4+ T cells sorted from blood. Reading the label with the study, this specimen's cell subset or site is: CD45RA+ positively selected. The chain links TRBV28 with TRBJ2-7, with a weak D call of TRBD2 (6 bases match). This TCR derives from a woman under 40 in good health. In nucleotides, the sequence is TGTGCCAGCAGCCCCCCTCCCCGGAGGGCAGCCTACGAGCAGTACTTC. It specifies CASSPPPRRAAYEQYF.